The 10 T cell receptor beta chains presented below share a single source sample, sequenced in a study of blood T cell repertoires in COVID-19. This table comes from immunoSEQ multiplex PCR, and its TCRdb copy is limited to in-frame clones, with some not included. The sample yields about 220,000 clones, roughly four fifths seen once. Sequences were obtained from peripheral blood. The receptors here all came from an older woman with COVID-19, enrolled during active disease.

Concerning this clone: One junction end does not reproduce the germline sequence, and a read error may be involved. The chain couples TRBV7-9 to TRBJ2-1, with 11 bases fitting TRBD2. CDR3 length: 16 amino acids. In germline, CDR1 is SEHNR, CDR2 FQNEAQ (reference sequence). CDR3 sequence: CASSVAGGPFVNEQFF. The CDR3 DNA is TGTGCCAGCAGCGTAGCGGGAGGGCCTTTCGTCAATGAGCAGTTCTTC. Full variable domain (rest looked up from reference TRBV7-9 and TRBJ2-1): DTGVSQNPRHKITKRGQNVTFRCDPISEHNRLYWYRQTLGQGPEFLTYFQNEAQLEKSRLLSDRFSAERPKGSFSTLEIQRTEQGDSAMYLCASSVAGGPFVNEQFFGPGTRLTVL.

CDR3 DNA: TGTGCCAGCAGCCAAGATATACGGTTTTTAGGAAACACCATATATTTT. This codes for CASSQDIRFLGNTIYF. V is TRBV3-1 (or the pseudogene TRBV3-2) and J is TRBJ1-3; no definite D call. CDR1 LGHDT and CDR2 YNNKEL come from the germline V gene (reference sequence). CDR3 length equals 16 residues. Trimming left V 0 bases short and J 4 bases short, with 13 bases between.

The chain employs TRBV9 and TRBJ2-7; possibly TRBD2 for D (5 bases). The ends were cut back, 4 bases at V and 9 bases at J, with 17 bases in the middle. There are 13 residues in the CDR3. Germline V gives CDR1 SGDLS, CDR2 YYNGEE. The CDR3 DNA reads as TGTGCCAGCAGCCGTAGTTCATCCGGAGGGCAGTACTTC. Amino acids: CASSRSSSGGQYF.

The rearrangement links TRBV5-4 to TRBJ2-7, with 8 bases lining up with TRBD2. In germline, CDR1 is SGHNT, CDR2 YYREEE (reference sequence). J gave up 0 bases and V 4 bases, and 12 bases lay outside the gene matches. The CDR3 extends over 17 amino acids. For the CDR3, the DNA is TGTGCCAGCAGCATTGCGGGTGGCGGGAGGAGCTCCTACGAGCAGTACTTC. It yields the protein CASSIAGGGRSSYEQYF.

This clone is a singleton in its sample. CDR3 nucleotides: TGTGCCAGCAGATCGCCCACAGTCAATGAAAAACTGTTTTTT. Residues: CASRSPTVNEKLFF. The chain combines TRBV28 with TRBJ1-4; no clear D. Germline lookup yields CDR1 MDHEN and CDR2 SYDVKM. Trimming stripped 6 bases from V and 5 bases from J, with 13 bases between. This CDR3 is built from 14 residues. Full variable domain (rest looked up from reference TRBV28 and TRBJ1-4): DVKVTQSSRYLVKRTGEKVFLECVQDMDHENMFWYRQDPGLGLRLIYFSYDVKMKEKGDIPEGYSVSREKKERFSLILESASTNQTSMYLCASRSPTVNEKLFFGSGTQLSVL.

This chain connects TRBV6-5 to TRBJ2-7; 10 bases align to TRBD1. Germline V gene data show CDR1 as MNHEY and CDR2 as SVGAGI. CDR3 length: 15 residues. V lost 6 bases to trimming and J lost 4 bases; unmatched junction nucleotides: 9. The CDR3 protein is CASRGNDRGRYEQYF. CDR3 sequence (DNA): TGTGCCAGCAGGGGGAATGACAGGGGGCGTTACGAGCAGTACTTC.

V and J are TRBV30 and TRBJ1-1; TRBD1 aligns across 8 bases. Trimming removed 4 bases from V and 6 bases from J; junction bases left unmatched: 13. The CDR3 has 15 residues. The germline gives CDR1 GTSNPN, CDR2 SVGIG (reference sequence). The CDR3 sequence: CAWTSGQGIWAEAFF. CDR3 coding DNA: TGTGCCTGGACGTCCGGACAGGGCATTTGGGCTGAAGCTTTCTTT.

This clone was seen more than once but under ten times. The gene calls are TRBV29-1 and TRBJ1-2; no firm D call. Germline assignment: CDR1 SQVTM and CDR2 ANQGSEA. V dropped 6 bases and J dropped 4 bases, with 18 bases sitting between them. This CDR3 comprises 14 residues. CDR3 loop: CSVGTDPSGYGYTF. DNA for the CDR3: TGCAGCGTAGGAACAGACCCTTCTGGCTATGGCTACACCTTC.

The genes are TRBV5-8 and TRBJ2-1, with 9 bases matching TRBD2. J gave up 8 bases and V 3 bases, and 12 bases lay outside the gene matches. CDR1 is SGHTS, CDR2 YDEGEE, per germline. This CDR3 comprises 16 residues. The CDR3 coding sequence is TGTGCCAGCAGCTCGGGAGGCGGGAGGGCCGGTGATGAGCAGTTCTTC. It specifies CASSSGGGRAGDEQFF.

The chain uses TRBV5-1 and TRBJ2-1; 7 bases map to TRBD1. The CDR3 covers 15 residues. J lost 3 bases, V lost 4 bases, and 7 bases had no gene match. The germline gives CDR1 SGHRS, CDR2 YFSETQ. CDR3 sequence: CASSQAPGGYNEQFF. The CDR3 coding sequence is TGCGCCAGCAGCCAGGCCCCAGGGGGCTACAATGAGCAGTTCTTC.